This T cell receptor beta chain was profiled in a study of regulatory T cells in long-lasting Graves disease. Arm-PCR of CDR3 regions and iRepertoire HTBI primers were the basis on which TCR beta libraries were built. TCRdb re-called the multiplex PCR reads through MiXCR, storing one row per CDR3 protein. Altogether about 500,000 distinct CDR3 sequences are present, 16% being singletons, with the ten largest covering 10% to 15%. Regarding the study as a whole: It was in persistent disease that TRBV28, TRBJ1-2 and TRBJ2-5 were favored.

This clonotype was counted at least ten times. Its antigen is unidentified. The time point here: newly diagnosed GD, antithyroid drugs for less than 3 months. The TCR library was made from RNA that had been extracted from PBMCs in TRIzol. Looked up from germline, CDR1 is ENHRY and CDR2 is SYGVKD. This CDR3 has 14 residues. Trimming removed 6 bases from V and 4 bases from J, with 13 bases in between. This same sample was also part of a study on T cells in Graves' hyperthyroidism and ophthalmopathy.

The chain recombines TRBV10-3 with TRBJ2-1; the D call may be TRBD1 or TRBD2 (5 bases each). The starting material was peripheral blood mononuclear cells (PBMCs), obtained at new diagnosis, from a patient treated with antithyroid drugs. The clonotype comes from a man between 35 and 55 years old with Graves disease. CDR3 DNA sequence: TGTGCCATCAGGACATTGGGGGTTTACAATGAGCAGTTCTTC. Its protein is CAIRTLGVYNEQFF.